This T cell receptor (beta chain) was documented in a study of blood T cell repertoires in COVID-19. The age range of participants was 18 to 89 years, with residence in 20 to 25 US areas. Worth noting for this clone: The same CDR3 can be traced to other DNA sequences in this sample.

As processed by the authors: Amplification of reference gene primers was used by the study to estimate nucleated cell counts. Libraries were prepared by immunoSEQ multiplex PCR; TCRdb keeps only in-frame clonotypes and omits some of them. Clone size and the V and J calls come from that table; the DNA yielded D and trimming. Of about 220,000 clones in the sample, 75% to 90% were seen once. Sample: PBMCs or T cells enriched from blood (not recorded which). The origin of this receptor is a woman under 30 in a cohort exposed to, infected with or recovered from COVID-19 (not recorded which).

The CDR3 DNA sequence: TGTGCCAGCAGCGTAGGGGCTAGCGGGAGTGCAGAGACCCAGTACTTC. Its translation: CASSVGASGSAETQYF. The V gene is TRBV9, the J gene TRBJ2-5, with TRBD2 identical over 10 bases. The CDR3 is 16 amino acids. The germline CDR1 and CDR2 sequences are SGDLS and YYNGEE. The J segment lost 4 bases and the V segment lost 0 bases, leaving 6 bases of the junction unmatched.